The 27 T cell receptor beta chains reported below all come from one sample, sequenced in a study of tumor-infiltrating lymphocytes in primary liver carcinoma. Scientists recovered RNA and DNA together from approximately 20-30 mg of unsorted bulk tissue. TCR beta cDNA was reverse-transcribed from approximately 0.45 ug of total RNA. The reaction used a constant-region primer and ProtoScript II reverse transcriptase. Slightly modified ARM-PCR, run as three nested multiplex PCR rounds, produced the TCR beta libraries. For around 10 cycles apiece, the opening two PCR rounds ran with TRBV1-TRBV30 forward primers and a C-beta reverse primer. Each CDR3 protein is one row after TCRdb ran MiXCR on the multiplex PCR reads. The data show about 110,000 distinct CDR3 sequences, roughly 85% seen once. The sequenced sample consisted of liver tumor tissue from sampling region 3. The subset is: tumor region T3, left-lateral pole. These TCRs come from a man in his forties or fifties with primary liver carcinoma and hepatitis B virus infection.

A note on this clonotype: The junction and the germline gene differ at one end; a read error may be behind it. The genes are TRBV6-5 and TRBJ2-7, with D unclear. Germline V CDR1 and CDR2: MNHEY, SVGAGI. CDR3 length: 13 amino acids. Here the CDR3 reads CARSYDTSYEQYF. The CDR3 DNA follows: TGTGCCAGGAGTTACGACACCTCCTACGAGCAGTACTTC.

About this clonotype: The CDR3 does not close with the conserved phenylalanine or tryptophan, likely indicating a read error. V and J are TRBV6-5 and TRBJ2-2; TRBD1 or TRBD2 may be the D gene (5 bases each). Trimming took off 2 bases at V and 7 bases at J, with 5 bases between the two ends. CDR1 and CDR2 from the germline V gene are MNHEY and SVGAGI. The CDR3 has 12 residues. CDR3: CASSYGGGELFH. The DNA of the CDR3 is TGTGCCAGCAGTTACGGGGGCGGGGAGCTGTTTCAT.

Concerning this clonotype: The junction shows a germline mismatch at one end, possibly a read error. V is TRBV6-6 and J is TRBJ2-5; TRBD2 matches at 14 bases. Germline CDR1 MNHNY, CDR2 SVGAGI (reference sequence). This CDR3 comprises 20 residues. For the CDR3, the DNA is TGTGCCAGCAGCCAATGGGGTTTACTGACTAGCGGGAGGGCCGTAGAGATCCACTATTTC. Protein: CASSQWGLLTSGRAVEIHYF.

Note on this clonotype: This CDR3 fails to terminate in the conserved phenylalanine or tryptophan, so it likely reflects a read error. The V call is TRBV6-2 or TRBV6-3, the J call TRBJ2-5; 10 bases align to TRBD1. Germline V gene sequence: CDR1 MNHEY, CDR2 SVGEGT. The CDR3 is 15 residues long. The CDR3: CASGYTDRGMETQYL. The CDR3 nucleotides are TGTGCCAGCGGTTACACGGACAGGGGGATGGAGACCCAGTACCTC.

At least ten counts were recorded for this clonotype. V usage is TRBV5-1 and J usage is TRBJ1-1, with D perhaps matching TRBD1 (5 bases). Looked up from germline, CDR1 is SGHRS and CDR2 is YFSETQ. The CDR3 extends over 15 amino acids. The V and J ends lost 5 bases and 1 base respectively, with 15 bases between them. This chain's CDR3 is CASRKGTTPNTEAFF. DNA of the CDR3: TGCGCCAGCAGAAAGGGGACCACGCCGAACACTGAAGCTTTCTTT.

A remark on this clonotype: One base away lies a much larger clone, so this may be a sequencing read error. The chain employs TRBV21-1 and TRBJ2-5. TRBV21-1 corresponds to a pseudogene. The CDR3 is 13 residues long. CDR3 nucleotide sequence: TGTGCCAGCCTTGCTGCTTTCCGAGAGACCCAGTACTTC. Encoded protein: CASLAAFRETQYF.

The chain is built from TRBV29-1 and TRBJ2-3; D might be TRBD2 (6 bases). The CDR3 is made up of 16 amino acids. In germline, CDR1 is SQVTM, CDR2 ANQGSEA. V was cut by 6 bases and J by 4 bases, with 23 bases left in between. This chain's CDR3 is CSVAGVEGRSSDTQYF. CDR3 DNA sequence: TGCAGCGTCGCTGGAGTGGAGGGGCGTAGCTCAGATACGCAGTATTTT.

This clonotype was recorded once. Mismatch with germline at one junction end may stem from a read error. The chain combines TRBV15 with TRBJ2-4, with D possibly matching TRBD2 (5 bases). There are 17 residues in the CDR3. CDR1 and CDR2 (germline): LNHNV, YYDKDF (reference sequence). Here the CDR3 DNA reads TGTGTCACCAGTCGAGACTCCAGCGGCTTAGCCAAAAACATTCAGTACTTC. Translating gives CVTSRDSSGLAKNIQYF.

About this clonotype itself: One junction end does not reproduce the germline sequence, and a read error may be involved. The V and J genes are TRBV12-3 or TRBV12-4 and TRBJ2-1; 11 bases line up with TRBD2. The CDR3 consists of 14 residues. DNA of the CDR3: TGTGCCAGCAGTACCGTAGCGGGAGGGGTTGAGCAGTTGTTC. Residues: CASSTVAGGVEQLF.

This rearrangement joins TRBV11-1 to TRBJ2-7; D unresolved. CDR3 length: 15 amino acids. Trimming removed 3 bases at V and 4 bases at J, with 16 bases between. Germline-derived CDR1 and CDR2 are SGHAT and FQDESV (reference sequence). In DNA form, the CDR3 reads TGTGCCAGCAGCTTTTCTGCCGGCACAAGATACGAGCAGTACTTC. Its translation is CASSFSAGTRYEQYF.

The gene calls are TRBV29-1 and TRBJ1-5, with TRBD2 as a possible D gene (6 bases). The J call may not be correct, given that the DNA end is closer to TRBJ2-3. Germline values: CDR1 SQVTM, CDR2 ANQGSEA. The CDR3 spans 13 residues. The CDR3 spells CSAGGEAIQPQYF. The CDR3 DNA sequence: TGCAGCGCCGGAGGGGAAGCGATTCAGCCCCAGTATTTT.

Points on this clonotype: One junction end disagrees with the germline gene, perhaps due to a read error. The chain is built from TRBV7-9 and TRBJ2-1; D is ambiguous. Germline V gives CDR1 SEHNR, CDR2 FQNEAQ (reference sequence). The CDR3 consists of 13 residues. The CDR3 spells CVSNLEDWEWQFF. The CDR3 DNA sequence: TGTGTCAGCAACTTAGAGGATTGGGAATGGCAGTTCTTC.

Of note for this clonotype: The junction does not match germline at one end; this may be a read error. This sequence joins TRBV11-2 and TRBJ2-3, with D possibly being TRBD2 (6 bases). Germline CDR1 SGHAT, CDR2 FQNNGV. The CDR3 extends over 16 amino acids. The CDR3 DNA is TGTGGCAGCAGCATCCTGGCGGGGTCTAGCACAGATACGCAGTATTTT. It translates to CGSSILAGSSTDTQYF. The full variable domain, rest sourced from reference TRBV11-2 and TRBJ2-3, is EAGVAQSPRYKIIEKRQSVAFWCNPISGHATLYWYQQILGQGPKLLIQFQNNGVVDDSQLPKDRFSAERLKGVDSTLKIQPAKLEDSAVYLCGSSILAGSSTDTQYFGPGTRLTVL.

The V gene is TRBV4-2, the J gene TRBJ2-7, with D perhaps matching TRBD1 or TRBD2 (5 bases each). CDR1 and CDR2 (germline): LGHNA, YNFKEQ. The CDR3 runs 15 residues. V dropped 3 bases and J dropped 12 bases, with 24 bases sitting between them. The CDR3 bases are TGTGCCAGCAGCCAGGCCGGGACGGCAACCTACGAGATGTACTTC. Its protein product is CASSQAGTATYEMYF.

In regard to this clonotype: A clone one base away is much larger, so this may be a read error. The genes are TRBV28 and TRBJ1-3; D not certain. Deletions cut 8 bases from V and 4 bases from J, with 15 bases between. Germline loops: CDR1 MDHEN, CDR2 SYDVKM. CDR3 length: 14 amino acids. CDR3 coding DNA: TGTGCCAGCTTTGGACCTCGACAAGGAAACACCATATATTTT. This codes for CASFGPRQGNTIYF.

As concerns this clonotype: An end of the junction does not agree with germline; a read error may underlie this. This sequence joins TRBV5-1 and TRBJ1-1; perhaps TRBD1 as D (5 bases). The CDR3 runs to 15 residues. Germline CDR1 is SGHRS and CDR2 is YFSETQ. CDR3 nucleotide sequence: TGCGCCGGCAGCGAATTAGGGGTTACGAACACTGAAGCCTTCTTT. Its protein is CAGSELGVTNTEAFF.

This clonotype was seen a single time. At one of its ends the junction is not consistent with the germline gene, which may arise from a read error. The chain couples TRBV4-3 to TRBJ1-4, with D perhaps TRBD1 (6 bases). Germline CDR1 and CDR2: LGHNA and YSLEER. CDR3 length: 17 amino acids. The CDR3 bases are TGCGCCGGCAGCCAAGACCTCGCGGGGGGCGGGTTAGAAAAACTGTTTTTT. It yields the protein CAGSQDLAGGGLEKLFF.

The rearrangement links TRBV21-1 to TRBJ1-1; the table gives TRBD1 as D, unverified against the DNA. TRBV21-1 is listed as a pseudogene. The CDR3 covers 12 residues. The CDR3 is CASSKGRGVAFF. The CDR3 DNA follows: TGTGCCAGCAGTAAAGGGAGGGGGGTAGCTTTCTTT.

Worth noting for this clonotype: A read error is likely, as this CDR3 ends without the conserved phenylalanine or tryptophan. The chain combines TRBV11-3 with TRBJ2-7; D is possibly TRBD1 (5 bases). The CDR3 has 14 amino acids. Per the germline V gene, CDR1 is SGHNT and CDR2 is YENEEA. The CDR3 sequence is CAISPGEGDYEQYI. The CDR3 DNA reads TGTGCCATCAGCCCTGGGGAAGGGGACTACGAGCAGTACATC.

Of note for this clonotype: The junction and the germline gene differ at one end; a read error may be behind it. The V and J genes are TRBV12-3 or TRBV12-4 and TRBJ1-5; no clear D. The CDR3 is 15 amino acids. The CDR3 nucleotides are TGTGCCAGCACTTTAAATCGGGGTAGCAACCAGCCCCAGCATTTT. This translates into CASTLNRGSNQPQHF.

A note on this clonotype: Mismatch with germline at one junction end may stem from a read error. The CDR3 sequence: CASSHGPEGLGGMNYGYTF. CDR3 bases: TGTGCCAGCAGCCATGGGCCGGAGGGTTTAGGGGGGATGAACTATGGGTACACCTTC. The gene calls are TRBV4-2 and TRBJ1-2, with D possibly matching TRBD1 (6 bases). CDR1 and CDR2 (germline): LGHNA, YNFKEQ. The CDR3 runs to 19 residues.

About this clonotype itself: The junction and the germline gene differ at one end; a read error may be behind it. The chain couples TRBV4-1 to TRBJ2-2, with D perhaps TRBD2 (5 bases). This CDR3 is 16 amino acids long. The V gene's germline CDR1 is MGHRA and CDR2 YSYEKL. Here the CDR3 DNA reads TGCGCCAGCAGCCAAGGAGTGACAAGGAACACCGGGAAGCTGTTTTTT. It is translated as CASSQGVTRNTGKLFF.

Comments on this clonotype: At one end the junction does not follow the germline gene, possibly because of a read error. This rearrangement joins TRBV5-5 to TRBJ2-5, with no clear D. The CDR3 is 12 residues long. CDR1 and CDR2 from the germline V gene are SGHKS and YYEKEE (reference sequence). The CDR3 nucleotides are TGTGCTAGCAGCTTGGGTCCAGAGACCCAATACTTC. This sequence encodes CASSLGPETQYF.

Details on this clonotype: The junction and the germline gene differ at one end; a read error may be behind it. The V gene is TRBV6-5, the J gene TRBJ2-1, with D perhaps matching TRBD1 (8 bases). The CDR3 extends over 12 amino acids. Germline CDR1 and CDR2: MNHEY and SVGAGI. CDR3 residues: CASRQGGNVQLF. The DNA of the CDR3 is TGTGCCAGCAGACAGGGGGGGAATGTACAGCTCTTC.

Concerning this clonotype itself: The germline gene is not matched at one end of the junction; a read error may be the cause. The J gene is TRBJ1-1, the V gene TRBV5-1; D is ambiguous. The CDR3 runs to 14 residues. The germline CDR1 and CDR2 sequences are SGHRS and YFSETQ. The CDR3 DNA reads TGCGCCAGCAGCTTTGGAATTTCCAGGACTGAAGCTTCCTTT. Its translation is CASSFGISRTEASF.

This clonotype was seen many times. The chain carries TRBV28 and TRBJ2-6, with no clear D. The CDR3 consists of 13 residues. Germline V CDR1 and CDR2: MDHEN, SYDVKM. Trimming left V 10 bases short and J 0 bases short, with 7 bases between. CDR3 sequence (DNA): TGTGCCACCTATTTCTCTGGGGCCAACGTCCTGACTTTC. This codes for CATYFSGANVLTF.

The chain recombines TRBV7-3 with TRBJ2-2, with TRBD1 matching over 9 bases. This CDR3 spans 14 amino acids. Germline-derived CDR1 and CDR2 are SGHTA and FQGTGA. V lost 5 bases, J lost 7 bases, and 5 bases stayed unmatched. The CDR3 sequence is CASSPDRGVGELFF. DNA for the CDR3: TGTGCCAGCAGCCCTGACAGGGGGGTCGGGGAGCTGTTTTTT.